These 5 T cell receptor beta chains share one sample of origin, sequenced in a study of blood T cell repertoires in COVID-19. Method: immunoSEQ multiplex PCR; TCRdb's copy keeps in-frame clones and lacks some. The sample includes 100,000 to 120,000 clones, approximately 85% seen only once; the top ten take 15% to 20%. The sample taken for sequencing was peripheral blood. These TCRs come from a woman aged 55-69 years with acute or convalescent COVID-19.

V and J are TRBV7-9 and TRBJ2-3; D not resolved. V was cut by 6 bases and J by 0 bases, with 10 bases left in between. The CDR3 spans 14 residues. Germline loops: CDR1 SEHNR, CDR2 FQNEAQ (reference sequence). CDR3 sequence reads: CASRGDISTDTQYF. The CDR3 coding sequence is TGTGCCAGCAGGGGTGACATCAGCACAGATACGCAGTATTTT.

The V and J genes are TRBV3-1 (or the pseudogene TRBV3-2) and TRBJ1-2, with 10 bases aligning to TRBD1. From germline, CDR1 is LGHDT and CDR2 YNNKEL (reference sequence). This CDR3 spans 16 amino acids. V lost 4 bases and J lost 5; bases outside the gene matches: 10. This CDR3 reads CASSLLTTGGRYGYTF. DNA for the CDR3: TGTGCCAGCAGCCTTCTAACGACAGGGGGCCGGTATGGCTACACCTTC.

The rearrangement joins TRBV19 to TRBJ1-1, with D possibly being TRBD1 (5 bases). The CDR3 contains 11 residues. The germline V gene has CDR1 LNHDA and CDR2 SQIVND (reference sequence). V lost 7 bases, J lost 11 bases, and 14 bases lay in between. The CDR3 region is CASTVDTTAFF. The CDR3 bases are TGTGCCAGTACGGTGGACACAACGGCTTTCTTT. The whole variable domain, filled in from reference TRBV19 and TRBJ1-1, reads DGGITQSPKYLFRKEGQNVTLSCEQNLNHDAMYWYRQDPGQGLRLIYYSQIVNDFQKGDIAEGYSVSREKKESFPLTVTSAQKNPTAFYLCASTVDTTAFFGQGTRLTVV.

V and J are TRBV14 and TRBJ2-2; D uncertain. Trimming shortened V by 0 bases and J by 8 bases, and 7 bases separated the two germline ends. There are 13 residues in the CDR3. Germline CDR1 SGHDN, CDR2 FVKESK. CDR3 nucleotide sequence: TGTGCCAGCAGCCAAGATTTATCGGGGGAGCTGTTTTTT. Translated: CASSQDLSGELFF.

The chain combines TRBV19 with TRBJ1-5, with 9 bases aligning to TRBD1. Trimming took 5 bases from V and 6 from J; bases not matched to a gene: 8. From germline, CDR1 is LNHDA and CDR2 SQIVND (reference sequence). CDR3 length equals 15 residues. CDR3 DNA sequence: TGTGCCAGTAGTCGCGGGACAGGGAGATTTCAGCCCCAGCATTTT. The encoded protein is CASSRGTGRFQPQHF. The full variable domain, its missing parts supplied by reference TRBV19 and TRBJ1-5, is DGGITQSPKYLFRKEGQNVTLSCEQNLNHDAMYWYRQDPGQGLRLIYYSQIVNDFQKGDIAEGYSVSREKKESFPLTVTSAQKNPTAFYLCASSRGTGRFQPQHFGDGTRLSIL.